These T cell receptor beta chains were read from a single sample in a study of shared clonotypes between healthy human individuals. The assay was immunoSEQ multiplex PCR, and TCRdb's table has in-frame clones only and misses some. The table includes 450,000 to 500,000 clones, roughly 80% detected once. The sequenced sample was PBMCs. The receptors here all came from a woman aged 35 to 49 in good health. Some clones in this sample may be carry-over from other donors' samples. CDR3s include the opening cysteine and the closing phenylalanine or tryptophan. D genes are given only for firm matches. Clone size, where shown, is once, few, many, or a class for clones that have expanded.

v_gene	j_gene	d_gene	abundance	CDR3nt	CDR3aa
TRBV7-8	TRBJ2-2	-	-	TGTGCCAGCAGCTTAGTGGGATCCGGGGAGCTGTTTTTT	CASSLVGSGELFF
TRBV10-1	TRBJ2-5	-	-	TGCGCCAGCAGTGAGTCGTTCGTCCAAGAGACCCAGTACTTC	CASSESFVQETQYF
TRBV25-1	TRBJ1-2	-	-	TGTGCCAGCAGTGAAGACAAAAACTATGGCTACACCTTC	CASSEDKNYGYTF
TRBV14	TRBJ2-3	TRBD1	once	TGTGCCAGCAGCCAGGACTGGACAGGGGGCAGCACAGATACGCAGTATTTT	CASSQDWTGGSTDTQYF
TRBV6-1	TRBJ1-2	-	-	TGTGCCAGCAGTGAAGAGGCAGGGAGCTACACCTTC	CASSEEAGSYTF
TRBV7-9	TRBJ2-7	-	-	TGTGCCAGCAGCTCTCTGTGGAGTTCGGTGCAGTACTTC	CASSSLWSSVQYF
TRBV7-8	TRBJ2-1	-	-	TGTGCCAGCAGCTTACGACGTTTCTCCTACAATGAGCAGTTCTTC	CASSLRRFSYNEQFF
TRBV15	TRBJ1-2	TRBD1	-	TGTGCCACCACGACAGGGGGCAGTGGCTACACCTTC	CATTTGGSGYTF
TRBV5-4	TRBJ1-4	-	many	TGTGCCAGCAGACCCGGACAAGGGGCCCATAATGAAAAACTGTTTTTT	CASRPGQGAHNEKLFF
TRBV29-1	TRBJ1-2	TRBD1	-	TGCAGCGTTGAAGCCGACAGGGGGCGACCCTATGGCTACACCTTC	CSVEADRGRPYGYTF
TRBV29-1	TRBJ2-1	-	few	TGCAGCGTGAGAAGGGCTAATGAGCAGTTCTTC	CSVRRANEQFF
TRBV6-1	TRBJ1-1	TRBD1	once	TGTGCCAGCAGTGGATCGATAGGGGGCGACGGGAACACTGAAGCTTTCTTT	CASSGSIGGDGNTEAFF
TRBV27	TRBJ2-7	-	-	TGTGCCAGCAGTTCGCTGCAGCGAGGGGCGACCTACGAGCAGTACTTC	CASSSLQRGATYEQYF
TRBV7-6	TRBJ2-1	-	once	TGTGCCAGCAGCTTGGAGGGAGGTTTGAGCGATGAGCAGTTCTTC	CASSLEGGLSDEQFF
TRBV6-5	TRBJ2-2	-	few	TGTGCCAGCAGTTACCAGAGCGCGGTCGGGGAGCTGTTTTTT	CASSYQSAVGELFF
TRBV28	TRBJ2-5	-	few	TGTGCCAGCAGTTTTAGGACGCCCAAGACTTATGTGGAGACCCAGTACTTC	CASSFRTPKTYVETQYF
TRBV28	TRBJ1-2	TRBD1	-	TGTGCCAGCTCTCAGTTGCGAGGGGGCGCGGGTGGCTACACCTTC	CASSQLRGGAGGYTF
TRBV7-9	TRBJ2-2	-	-	TGTGCCAGCAGCTTAGTGGAGGGCCGTAGCACCGGGGAGCTGTTTTTT	CASSLVEGRSTGELFF
TRBV30	TRBJ1-6	TRBD1	once	TGTGCCTGGAGTGTACAGGGGGCCAGCAATTCACCCCTCCACTTT	CAWSVQGASNSPLHF
TRBV11-2	TRBJ1-1	-	-	TGTGCCAGCAGATTAAATGGCGGGAACACTGAAGCTTTCTTT	CASRLNGGNTEAFF
TRBV7-2	TRBJ1-5	TRBD1	once	TGTGCCAGCAGTAGACAGGGTACCAATCAGCCCCAGCATTTT	CASSRQGTNQPQHF
TRBV6-4	TRBJ2-5	-	-	TGTGCCAGCAGTGTACAGGGTGGGGAGACCCAGTACTTC	CASSVQGGETQYF
TRBV18	TRBJ2-5	TRBD2	-	TGTGCCAGCTCACCTCTCGGACTAGCGGGAGTAGGGGAGACCCAGTACTTC	CASSPLGLAGVGETQYF
TRBV21-1	TRBJ2-7	-	-	TGTGCCAGCAGCTCAGGGGGATACGAGCAGTACTTC	CASSSGGYEQYF
TRBV4-1	TRBJ2-7	-	once	TGCGCCAGCAGCCAAGAAAGGGGACAAGCAACGAGCTCCTACGAGCAGTACTTC	CASSQERGQATSSYEQYF
TRBV25-1	TRBJ2-5	-	-	TGTGCCAGCAGGACCCCGTTCCGGGAAGGGCCTCTCGAGACCCAGTACTTC	CASRTPFREGPLETQYF
TRBV30	TRBJ1-2	-	-	TGTGCCTCCCGCATGGGGGGCGCGGACTATGGCTACACCTTC	CASRMGGADYGYTF
TRBV4-3	TRBJ1-4	-	medium-sized	TGCGCCAGCAGCCAAGGTCGGGTCGTCACTAATGAAAAACTGTTTTTT	CASSQGRVVTNEKLFF
TRBV5-1	TRBJ1-4	-	-	TGCGCCAGCAGCCTCCAGGGCCATAATGAAAAACTGTTTTTT	CASSLQGHNEKLFF
TRBV27	TRBJ2-5	TRBD1	few	TGTGCCAGCAGTTTATCCGGACAGGCCGGCAGGACCCAGTACTTC	CASSLSGQAGRTQYF
TRBV15	TRBJ1-1	TRBD1	-	TGTGCCACCAGCAGAGTGGGGGGACAGACTCAAGCTTTCTTT	CATSRVGGQTQAFF
TRBV11-2	TRBJ2-1	TRBD2	-	TGTGCCAGCAGCTCACAGCGGGGCAATGAGCAGTTCTTC	CASSSQRGNEQFF
TRBV15	TRBJ2-1	TRBD2	-	TGTGCCACCTCCTATACTAGCGGATACAATGAGCAGTTCTTC	CATSYTSGYNEQFF
TRBV11-2	TRBJ1-1	-	-	TGTGCCAGCAGCCACCGGGACTTTTTTGAAGCTTTCTTT	CASSHRDFFEAFF
TRBV6-6	TRBJ2-5	TRBD2	few	TGTGCCAGCAGTAAAAGCGGGAGCCAAGAGACCCAGTACTTC	CASSKSGSQETQYF
TRBV6-5	TRBJ2-7	TRBD1	few	TGTGCCAGCAGTTCGCCCCGGACAGGGTCTTTCCACGAGCAGTACTTC	CASSSPRTGSFHEQYF
TRBV2	TRBJ1-6	-	-	TGTGCCAGCAGTGAATCAAGGACCGCCGTGGGGAATTCACCCCTCCACTTT	CASSESRTAVGNSPLHF
TRBV18	TRBJ1-1	TRBD1	-	TGTGCCAGCTCACAGAGGACAGGAGGCATGAACACTGAAGCTTTCTTT	CASSQRTGGMNTEAFF
TRBV18	TRBJ2-7	-	-	TGTGCCAGCTCACCGAGTGGGGAACTAGGGCAGTACTTC	CASSPSGELGQYF
TRBV6-1	TRBJ2-7	TRBD1	once	TGTGCCAGCAGTGAAGCGCTTGGTCAGGGGGTCCACGAGCAGTACTTC	CASSEALGQGVHEQYF
TRBV5-1	TRBJ2-6	-	-	TGCGCCAGCAGCCCGGGATTGACCTCTGGGGCCAACGTCCTGACTTTC	CASSPGLTSGANVLTF
TRBV2	TRBJ2-7	-	-	TGTGCCAGCAGTGGGGGTCGAACGCAGGCCGAGCAGTACTTC	CASSGGRTQAEQYF
TRBV14	TRBJ1-5	-	-	TGTGCCAGCAGCCATCGGGGCCTTAATCAGCCCCAGCATTTT	CASSHRGLNQPQHF
TRBV5-1	TRBJ2-2	TRBD2	-	TGCGCCAGCAGCCCTTTTCGGAGGGAGGGCGGGGAGCTGTTTTTT	CASSPFRREGGELFF
TRBV6-1	TRBJ1-2	-	-	TGTGCCAGCAGAGGTGAGCGGAGCTATGGCTACACCTTC	CASRGERSYGYTF
TRBV4-1	TRBJ1-2	TRBD1	few	TGCGCCAGCAGCCAAGATGGCAGGGGGACAGGCGGCTACACCTTC	CASSQDGRGTGGYTF
TRBV2	TRBJ2-7	-	-	TGTGCCAGCATCCTTCTGTCCTCGGGGGCAGCAATCTACGAGCAGTACTTC	CASILLSSGAAIYEQYF
TRBV5-1	TRBJ2-7	-	-	TGCGCCAGCAGCTTTGGGCAGGTACCGGGGTACGAGCAGTACTTC	CASSFGQVPGYEQYF
TRBV9	TRBJ1-1	-	-	TGTGCCAGCAGCCCAACCGGTGGGGACACTGAAGCTTTCTTT	CASSPTGGDTEAFF
TRBV30	TRBJ2-3	-	many	TGTGCCTGGAGTACCGCCTCAGATACGCAGTATTTT	CAWSTASDTQYF
TRBV27	TRBJ1-5	TRBD1	few	TGTGCCAGCTTACGTCTAACGGGACAGAATCAGCCCCAGCATTTT	CASLRLTGQNQPQHF
TRBV5-6	TRBJ2-5	-	once	TGTGCCAGCAGCTTAGGCCCGTCCGGGGTCCAAGAGACCCAGTACTTC	CASSLGPSGVQETQYF